This T cell receptor beta chain was captured in a study of beta chain features in type 1 diabetes (dated by TCRdb to the late 2010s). Looking at the study overall: No differences in mean age, gender distribution, total cell number or subset yield were found between patients and healthy donors. In the study, TCRB repertoires of sorted circulating CD4+ T cell subsets from recently diagnosed type 1 diabetes patients were compared with those of matched healthy donors. Across all samples, some 100,000,000 sorted cells were examined, and cell number per subset correlated strongly with RNA yield. Whereas all 30 or so donors provided naive and central memory subsets, regulatory and stem cell-like memory subsets were isolated from just 8 patients and about 8 healthy donors.

The entire amount of isolated RNA was reverse transcribed using the High Capacity cDNA Reverse Transcription Kit, so the sequenced TCRB transcripts were expressed ones. Deep immunoSEQ sequencing was applied to naive, central memory and regulatory T cell samples, giving an average of approximately 3.8 million total reads per sample. Sorted cells were lysed in RLT buffer, and RNA was extracted using DNase-treated RNeasy Micro or Mini kits according to cell number. Each cell subset was processed on its own to prevent cross-contamination, while patient and healthy donor samples were processed together. Using the immunoSEQ multiplex PCR, TCRB sequences were amplified from cDNA into 87-bp fragments spanning the CDR3 region. Sequencing of the amplicons was performed on the Illumina HiSeq platform. In the source study's methods: Synthetic template baselines were used to correct PCR bias computationally, reads within Hamming distance 2 were collapsed together, and singletons that could not be merged were discarded. Reads were aligned against IMGT to assign V, D and J genes, CDR3 length and insertions or deletions at six rearrangement sites. Within each subset, clonotype counts were normalized to sorted cell number, after which true diversity and Gini coefficients were computed with the tcR R package. The overlap coefficient, calculated on TCRB nucleotide sequences, was used to measure repertoire sharing. What TCRdb holds here is the immuneACCESS table cut down to in-frame rearrangements. Part of the clones is not present; checked against another copy, under half of the missing clones reflect an unresolved V gene, and the others are unexplained. The V and J calls and clone size come from that table; D and trimming were worked out from the DNA. This sample gives some 52,000 clones in total; around 45% of them show up just once. Around 1.5% of the sample is taken by the ten largest.

Spanning cysteine to phenylalanine, the CDR3 consists of 14 amino acids. The read is trimmed to its CDR3 DNA, 42 bases read in frame from base 1. Looking up the germline V gene (reference sequence) yields CDR1 MNHEY and CDR2 SMNVEV. Trimming accounts for 1 base at V and 6 bases at J, while the number of junction bases matched to no gene is 3. This clone has a handful of counts. Its recognized antigen is unknown. Base qualities are not provided; no much larger clone lies one nucleotide away. The investigation overall reported the following: In all four CD4+ subsets, TCRB CDR3 length was moderately but significantly shorter in type 1 diabetes patients. Because small numbers of individuals were included in the HLA sub-analyses, any influence of HLA type on TCRB rearrangement was left unresolved. Because cDNA was sequenced instead of genomic DNA, highly expressing activated cells could be over-represented, though the groups showed no difference in activation or CD3 levels. At VDJ recombination sites, type 1 diabetes patients had fewer insertions and more deleted nucleotides, which implies abnormalities in thymic rearrangement. Shorter templates might be favored by PCR, yet because patient and control samples were amplified and corrected together, any such skew would affect both groups equally. Naive, central memory and regulatory TCRB repertoires appeared more similar among patients than among healthy donors.

From each donor, a single peripheral blood sample of about 120 mL on average was drawn into heparinised tubes. Using a panel that included CD45RO, CCR7, CD25, CD127, CD95 and CD27, naive, central memory, regulatory and stem cell-like memory CD4+ T cells were sorted on a BD FACSAria II. Purity was above 98% for every sorted population. PBMCs were isolated right away by Lymphoprep density gradient centrifugation and were stained directly, without culture. To minimize batch effects, samples were stained and sorted in pairs, one healthy donor with one patient per experiment. Here the chain combines TRBV27 and TRBJ2-4, and 7 bases in between align with TRBD2. The sequence was collected from a man aged 25 to 40 with type 1 diabetes. Material for sequencing was Tregs from blood. Taken with the paper, the label for cell subset or site translates to: regulatory CD4+ T cells. The CDR3 loop reads CASSLCGGGNIQYF. The DNA sequence reads TGTGCCAGCAGTTTATGTGGCGGGGGAAACATTCAGTACTTC.